Below, 10 T cell receptor beta chains from the same sample are listed, as sequenced in a study of blood T cell repertoires in COVID-19 (dated by TCRdb to 2018 to 2021). Preparation of the library involved the immunoSEQ multiplex PCR assay. Sourced from immuneACCESS, this table was stored by TCRdb with only in-frame sequences that have V and J called. A share of the clones is absent; for the studies checked, an unresolved V gene accounts for under half, and the remainder has no known explanation. The sample records around 180,000 clones, approximately 85% of which are singletons. Of the sample, 7% to 10% is held by the ten largest clones. The sample taken for sequencing was PBMCs or T cells enriched from blood (not recorded which). All receptors come from a woman aged 25 to 39 who had recovered from COVID-19.

The chain joins TRBV5-1 to TRBJ1-2; the D gene is possibly TRBD1 (5 bases). The CDR3 covers 14 residues. Per the germline V gene, CDR1 is SGHRS and CDR2 is YFSETQ. V was clipped by 4 bases and J by 2 bases, with 12 bases between them. The CDR3 DNA sequence: TGCGCCAGCAGCCTAGACAGCTTCAACTATGGCTACACCTTC. Residues: CASSLDSFNYGYTF.

The V and J genes are TRBV3-1 (or the pseudogene TRBV3-2) and TRBJ2-1; unclear D gene. Germline V gene sequence: CDR1 LGHDT, CDR2 YNNKEL (reference sequence). V lost 0 bases and J 3 bases, leaving 6 bases between the germline ends. The CDR3 length is 14 residues. CDR3 residues: CASSQDTVYNEQFF. CDR3 DNA: TGTGCCAGCAGCCAAGATACTGTCTACAATGAGCAGTTCTTC.

The rearrangement links TRBV5-1 to TRBJ2-2; D might be TRBD1 (6 bases). Trimming left V 3 bases short and J 1 base short, with 19 bases between. CDR1 is SGHRS, CDR2 YFSETQ, per germline. This CDR3 is built from 18 residues. CDR3 sequence reads: CASSSALPGTQNTGELFF. CDR3 sequence (DNA): TGCGCCAGCAGCTCTGCCTTACCCGGGACACAGAACACCGGGGAGCTGTTTTTT.

This rearrangement joins TRBV18 to TRBJ1-2; 7 bases map to TRBD1. Germline assignment: CDR1 KGHSH and CDR2 LQKENI. Germline trimming cut 3 bases from V and 4 bases from J; bases unmatched to any gene: 5. This CDR3 is built from 14 residues. CDR3 DNA sequence: TGTGCCAGCTCACCGCATCCAGGGGGCTATGGCTACACCTTC. Translation gives CASSPHPGGYGYTF.

The gene calls are TRBV11-3 and TRBJ2-1; 8 nucleotides agree with TRBD2. This CDR3 region has 16 residues. Trimming took 0 bases from V and 4 from J; bases not matched to a gene: 5. Per germline, CDR1 SGHNT and CDR2 YENEEA. The CDR3 DNA reads as TGTGCCAGCAGCTTAGATGCGGGAGGAAAGTACAATGAGCAGTTCTTC. The encoded protein is CASSLDAGGKYNEQFF.

The chain is built from TRBV11-2 and TRBJ1-1; possibly TRBD1 for D (5 bases). This CDR3 comprises 15 residues. From germline, CDR1 is SGHAT and CDR2 FQNNGV. V was cut by 6 bases and J by 5 bases, with 19 bases left in between. This CDR3 reads CASRSWGGRRTEAFF. For the CDR3, the DNA is TGTGCCAGCAGATCTTGGGGGGGTCGGCGTACTGAAGCTTTCTTT.

The gene calls are TRBV6-1 and TRBJ2-2; 9 nucleotides agree with TRBD2. There are 16 residues in the CDR3. Losses at the gene ends were 1 base for V and 4 bases for J; bases not matched to a gene: 4. Germline loops: CDR1 MNHNS, CDR2 SASEGT. The CDR3 sequence is CASSEVLAGPTGELFF. The CDR3 DNA sequence: TGTGCCAGCAGTGAAGTACTAGCGGGTCCCACCGGGGAGCTGTTTTTT.

This chain links TRBV6-1 with TRBJ1-1, with D tentatively TRBD1 (6 bases). V gave up 1 base and J gave up 11 bases, with 17 bases separating them. The CDR3 has 14 amino acids. The germline CDR1 and CDR2 sequences are MNHNS and SASEGT. The CDR3 spells CASSEVTGSDRAFF. DNA of the CDR3: TGTGCCAGCAGTGAAGTAACAGGGTCGGATAGGGCTTTCTTT.

This chain uses TRBV4-1 with TRBJ2-3, with D tentatively TRBD1 (5 bases). Between the trimmed V and J ends, which lost 2 bases and 3 bases, there was a span of 12 bases. The CDR3 loop spans 15 amino acids. Germline CDR1 is MGHRA and CDR2 is YSYEKL. CDR3: CASSQFVQGTDTQYF. In DNA form, the CDR3 reads TGCGCCAGCAGCCAATTTGTGCAGGGTACAGATACGCAGTATTTT.

The rearrangement links TRBV28 to TRBJ2-7, with 9 positions matching TRBD2. The CDR3 runs 15 residues. The germline gives CDR1 MDHEN, CDR2 SYDVKM. J was trimmed by 4 bases and V by 1 base; bases with no gene match: 5. CDR3 amino acids: CASSLYPSGKYEQYF. CDR3 nucleotide sequence: TGTGCCAGCAGTTTATACCCTAGCGGGAAATACGAGCAGTACTTC.